These 28 T cell receptor beta chains share one sample of origin, sequenced in a study of blood T cell repertoires in COVID-19. TCRdb's table, derived via immunoSEQ multiplex PCR, lists solely in-frame clones and lacks some. The sample has roughly 200,000 clones; roughly 89% are singletons. Sequences were obtained from PBMCs or T cells enriched from blood (not recorded which). These receptor sequences come from a woman aged 25 to 39 with acute COVID-19.

The rearrangement joins TRBV30 to TRBJ1-1; D is unresolved. Germline lookup yields CDR1 GTSNPN and CDR2 SVGIG (reference sequence). Trimming shortened V by 0 bases and J by 1 base, and 9 bases separated the two germline ends. The CDR3 extends over 14 amino acids. The CDR3 here is CAWSVRGSNTEAFF. The CDR3 nucleotides read TGTGCCTGGAGTGTACGCGGATCGAACACTGAAGCTTTCTTT.

The rearrangement links TRBV19 to TRBJ2-2; D gene ambiguous. Trimming removed 5 bases from V and 3 bases from J, with 10 bases in between. The CDR3 extends over 14 amino acids. CDR1 LNHDA and CDR2 SQIVND come from the germline V gene (reference sequence). CDR3 bases: TGTGCCAGTAGTTTGGGCAAAGACACCGGGGAGCTGTTTTTT. Protein: CASSLGKDTGELFF.

The V and J genes are TRBV10-3 and TRBJ2-3; 12 bases line up with TRBD2. The junction had 15 bases not matched to a gene; V was cut back by 2 bases and J by 0 bases. This CDR3 has 21 residues. The V gene's germline CDR1 is ENHRY and CDR2 SYGVKD. CDR3 bases: TGTGCCATCAGTGAGCCCGCCAGGGCTAGCGGGGGGGAGACTAGCACAGATACGCAGTATTTT. Residues: CAISEPARASGGETSTDTQYF.

The chain combines TRBV25-1 with TRBJ2-7; unclear D gene. The CDR3 is 11 residues long. Trimming removed 6 bases from V and 4 bases from J, with 7 bases in between. CDR1 MGHDK and CDR2 SYGVNS come from the germline V gene. CDR3 in amino acids: CASSLGYEQYF. CDR3 coding DNA: TGTGCCAGCAGCCTCGGGTACGAGCAGTACTTC.

The chain joins TRBV14 to TRBJ1-2, with a tentative D call TRBD1 (6 bases). The CDR3 totals 13 residues. The germline V gene encodes CDR1 SGHDN and CDR2 FVKESK. The germline V and J ends were trimmed by 2 bases and 6 bases, with 10 bases remaining between them. The CDR3 region is CASSQIGTNGYTF. CDR3 nucleotides: TGTGCCAGCAGCCAAATAGGGACAAATGGCTACACCTTC.

Concerning this clone: Different DNA sequences within this sample yield the same CDR3. This sequence joins TRBV27 and TRBJ2-7, with D perhaps TRBD2 (6 bases). This CDR3 has 13 residues. Germline lookup yields CDR1 MNHEY and CDR2 SMNVEV (reference sequence). Trimming stripped 3 bases from V and 7 bases from J, with 13 bases between. The CDR3 reads CASSLGRAGEQYF. CDR3 in DNA: TGTGCCAGCAGTTTGGGCAGGGCGGGAGAGCAGTACTTC.

V usage is TRBV5-4 and J usage is TRBJ2-7; 7 bases line up with TRBD2. Per the germline V gene, CDR1 is SGHNT and CDR2 is YYREEE (reference sequence). The ends lost 1 base at V and 3 bases at J; junction bases unmatched: 7. This CDR3 is built from 15 residues. CDR3 bases: TGTGCCAGCAGCTTGAAGCGGGAAACCCTCTACGAGCAGTACTTC. It encodes CASSLKRETLYEQYF.

This clone occurred a few times. This chain uses TRBV7-9 with TRBJ1-4; no definite D call. The CDR3 consists of 15 residues. Germline V gene lookup returns CDR1 SEHNR and CDR2 FQNEAQ (reference sequence). V lost 3 bases to trimming and J lost 5 bases, with 13 bases between them. CDR3 DNA: TGTGCCAGCAGCTTCTTAGGGAGGATGAATGAAAAACTGTTTTTT. Translated: CASSFLGRMNEKLFF.

The chain combines TRBV7-9 with TRBJ2-6, with a tentative D call TRBD2 (5 bases). Trimming stripped 3 bases from V and 2 bases from J, with 8 bases between. Germline values: CDR1 SEHNR, CDR2 FQNEAQ (reference sequence). The CDR3 consists of 15 residues. The CDR3 loop reads CASSFGSAGANVLTF. The CDR3 nucleotides are TGTGCCAGCAGCTTTGGGAGTGCTGGGGCCAACGTCCTGACTTTC. The full variable domain, in which reference TRBV7-9 and TRBJ2-6 provide the parts outside the CDR3, is DTGVSQNPRHKITKRGQNVTFRCDPISEHNRLYWYRQTLGQGPEFLTYFQNEAQLEKSRLLSDRFSAERPKGSFSTLEIQRTEQGDSAMYLCASSFGSAGANVLTFGAGSRLTVL.

This chain connects TRBV12-5 to TRBJ2-4; 9 bases align to TRBD2. After removal of 0 bases from V and 9 bases from J, the junction contained 18 bases not matched to a gene. The V gene's germline CDR1 is LGHNT and CDR2 FRNRAP. The CDR3 runs 19 residues. CDR3 sequence (DNA): TGTGCTAGTGGTTTGGTAAAAAGTGAGCGGGGGGTAACCTTTTCCATTCAGTACTTC. It yields the protein CASGLVKSERGVTFSIQYF.

The rearrangement uses TRBV28 and TRBJ1-5; D gene unclear. V was shortened by 2 bases and J by 5 bases, with 16 bases between the two germline ends. The CDR3 totals 16 residues. Germline lookup yields CDR1 MDHEN and CDR2 SYDVKM. CDR3: CASSLKAPGKHQPQHF. The DNA of the CDR3 is TGTGCCAGCAGTTTAAAGGCCCCAGGAAAGCATCAGCCCCAGCATTTT.

The V and J genes are TRBV19 and TRBJ2-7; TRBD1 matches 10 bases. CDR1 is LNHDA, CDR2 SQIVND, per germline (reference sequence). This CDR3 has 15 amino acids. With 4 bases clipped from V and 4 bases from J, the junction kept 7 bases outside the gene matches. The CDR3 is CASSSTGTGEYEQYF. Written as DNA, the CDR3 is TGTGCCAGTAGTAGCACCGGGACAGGGGAATACGAGCAGTACTTC.

The chain employs TRBV10-3 and TRBJ2-3; D perhaps matches TRBD2 (5 bases). The CDR3 is made up of 15 amino acids. In germline, CDR1 is ENHRY, CDR2 SYGVKD. Trimming took 3 bases from V and 0 from J, leaving 10 bases between them. CDR3 region: CAISDQTTSTDTQYF. The CDR3 nucleotides are TGTGCCATCAGTGACCAGACTACTAGCACAGATACGCAGTATTTT.

The chain employs TRBV10-3 and TRBJ1-1; tentative D call: TRBD1 (6 bases). The V end was cut by 5 bases, the J end by 2 bases, with 12 bases between. This CDR3 comprises 14 residues. Germline lookup yields CDR1 ENHRY and CDR2 SYGVKD. The CDR3 loop is CAISNPGQNTEAFF. DNA for the CDR3: TGTGCCATCAGTAATCCGGGACAAAACACTGAAGCTTTCTTT.

This clone was observed once. The CDR3 coding sequence is TGTGCCAGCTCACCACAAGAGAGCTCCTACGAGCAGTACTTC. This translates into CASSPQESSYEQYF. The V call is TRBV18, the J call TRBJ2-7; no reliable D call. Trimming pared 1 base from V and 0 bases from J, leaving 7 bases between. Germline V gives CDR1 KGHSH, CDR2 LQKENI. The length of the CDR3 is 14 residues.

CDR3 nucleotide sequence: TGTGCCAGCAGGGATACAACAGGGAGAGAAGCTTTCTTT. Translation gives CASRDTTGREAFF. V and J are TRBV6-5 and TRBJ1-1, with D possibly matching TRBD1 (6 bases). The CDR3 runs to 13 residues. CDR1 MNHEY and CDR2 SVGAGI come from the germline V gene. V dropped 6 bases and J dropped 8 bases, with 16 bases sitting between them.

The chain recombines TRBV12-3 or TRBV12-4 with TRBJ1-2; the D gene is possibly TRBD1 (5 bases). The CDR3 is 13 amino acids. V was shortened by 7 bases and J by 4 bases, with 13 bases between the two germline ends. In DNA form, the CDR3 reads TGTGCCAGCATGCGAGGGGAGGGCTATGGCTACACCTTC. Its protein is CASMRGEGYGYTF.

This clone was detected only a few times. The chain joins TRBV2 to TRBJ1-3; TRBD1 is a possible D gene (5 bases). The germline V and J ends were trimmed by 4 bases and 2 bases, with 18 bases remaining between them. Germline values: CDR1 SNHLY, CDR2 FYNNEI. CDR3 length: 17 residues. CDR3 protein: CASSGTYGGSPGNTIYF. In DNA, the CDR3 is TGTGCCAGCAGTGGGACCTACGGGGGATCTCCTGGAAACACCATATATTTT.

The V gene is TRBV10-2, the J gene TRBJ2-7, with 10 bases matching TRBD1. V gave up 6 bases and J gave up 5 bases; unmatched junction bases: 7. The CDR3 sequence is 14 residues long. Germline V gene lookup returns CDR1 WSHSY and CDR2 SAAADI. The CDR3 bases are TGCGCCAGCAGCTCGGGACAGGGGATGGACGAGCAGTACTTC. This sequence encodes CASSSGQGMDEQYF.

This clone occurred once. Other DNA variants within this sample encode the same CDR3. V usage is TRBV30 and J usage is TRBJ1-5, with D possibly being TRBD1 (6 bases). In germline, CDR1 is GTSNPN, CDR2 SVGIG (reference sequence). The CDR3 extends over 14 amino acids. V shed 2 bases and J shed 4 bases, with 12 bases lying between them. The CDR3 DNA reads as TGTGCCTGGAGTAGGGGGACACTTAATCAGCCCCAGCATTTT. Translating it yields CAWSRGTLNQPQHF.

This chain connects TRBV30 to TRBJ2-1; TRBD1 aligns across 8 bases. The V segment lost 1 base and the J segment 9 bases; nucleotides outside the gene matches: 11. This CDR3 has 15 amino acids. Looked up from germline, CDR1 is GTSNPN and CDR2 is SVGIG (reference sequence). CDR3: CAWSEVDRVSGEQFF. For the CDR3, the DNA is TGTGCCTGGAGTGAGGTGGACAGGGTCTCTGGTGAGCAGTTCTTC.

This chain links TRBV24-1 with TRBJ2-7; D remains ambiguous. V was trimmed by 12 bases and J by 1 base, leaving 9 bases between them. This CDR3 spans 11 amino acids. The germline V gene encodes CDR1 KGHDR and CDR2 SFDVKD. CDR3 sequence reads: CAASGSYEQYF. The CDR3 DNA is TGTGCCGCGTCAGGATCCTACGAGCAGTACTTC.

This clone was observed a single time. The chain combines TRBV5-1 with TRBJ1-4, with a weak D call TRBD1 (5 bases). With 0 bases removed from V and 4 bases from J, the gap between germline ends came to 10 bases. The germline V gene has CDR1 SGHRS and CDR2 YFSETQ. The CDR3 is 15 residues long. As DNA, the CDR3 is TGCGCCAGCAGCTTGGGTGGGGCCTATAATGAAAAACTGTTTTTT. This gives the protein CASSLGGAYNEKLFF.

This clone turned up a few times. The rearrangement uses TRBV9 and TRBJ2-5; TRBD1 is a possible D gene (7 bases). The CDR3 runs 15 residues. Germline CDR1 reads SGDLS; CDR2 reads YYNGEE. The V end was cut by 1 base, the J end by 5 bases, with 15 bases between. The CDR3 DNA reads TGTGCCAGCAGCGTAACGACAGGGAGGCGGGAGACCCAGTACTTC. Its protein product is CASSVTTGRRETQYF.

This clone was detected only once. The chain recombines TRBV15 with TRBJ2-7; 7 bases are a match to TRBD1. This CDR3 has 15 amino acids. The germline CDR1 and CDR2 sequences are LNHNV and YYDKDF (reference sequence). V shed 9 bases, J shed 3 bases, and the junction held 14 bases outside the gene matches. The CDR3 spells CATQSGQSFNYEQYF. CDR3 DNA: TGTGCCACACAATCGGGACAGTCGTTTAACTACGAGCAGTACTTC.

The chain carries TRBV12-5 and TRBJ1-1, with 8 bases lining up with TRBD1. Looked up from germline, CDR1 is LGHNT and CDR2 is FRNRAP. V dropped 5 bases and J dropped 0; count of bases not matched to a gene: 8. The CDR3 spans 16 residues. Here the CDR3 reads CASGASGGAMNTEAFF. DNA of the CDR3: TGTGCTAGTGGTGCGTCAGGGGGCGCCATGAACACTGAAGCTTTCTTT.

The V and J genes are TRBV7-8 and TRBJ2-1; D possibly corresponds to TRBD2 (6 bases). V gave up 3 bases and J gave up 10 bases, with 22 bases separating them. Germline V gene sequence: CDR1 SGHVS, CDR2 FQNEAQ. There are 16 residues in the CDR3. CDR3 in DNA: TGTGCCAGCAGCTTTGGATCCGGGACTGCCCAGGGAGAGCAGTTCTTC. Amino acid sequence: CASSFGSGTAQGEQFF.

The chain recombines TRBV6-6 with TRBJ1-2; D is unclear. This CDR3 contains 13 residues. V was shortened by 2 bases and J by 8 bases, with 12 bases between the two germline ends. Germline V gene lookup returns CDR1 MNHNY and CDR2 SVGAGI (reference sequence). In DNA form, the CDR3 reads TGTGCCAGCAGTTACGGAGATTCCGGGGGCTACACCTTC. Translating it yields CASSYGDSGGYTF.